The clone carrying this T cell receptor delta chain is judged large. This CDR3 is also generated by other DNA sequences in the sample. The data are from a study of gamma-delta T cells after stem cell transplantation. TCRdb fed the RT-PCR reads to CATT. The sample contains over 2,000 delta-chain clones, around 21% of which appear only once. CDR1 is TSWWSYY, CDR2 QGS, per germline. The CDR3 is 18 amino acids. V shed 2 bases, J shed 3 bases, and the junction held 11 bases outside the gene matches. Sequencing used gamma-delta T cells. The V gene is TRDV1, the J gene TRDJ1, with 11 bases aligning to TRDD3. This TCR came from a human donor. It is not recorded whose cells these are; they may come from a transplant donor. The CDR3 here is CALGETPVLGDMADKLIF. In nucleotides, the CDR3 is TGTGCTCTTGGGGAAACCCCCGTACTGGGGGATATGGCCGATAAACTCATCTTT.